This is a list of T cell receptor beta chains from one sample in a study of CD8 T cells in Susac syndrome. In TCRdb, the immunoSEQ multiplex PCR reads were re-called with MiXCR into one record per CDR3 protein. The data show some 190,000 distinct CDR3 sequences, roughly 95% seen once. The specimen sequenced was CD4+ T cells from PBMCs. These receptor sequences come from a human donor with multiple sclerosis. CDR3s include the opening cysteine and the closing phenylalanine or tryptophan. The order of the fields is V gene, J gene, D gene, clone size, CDR3 DNA, CDR3 protein. D genes are given only for firm matches. Size tells how often a clone was seen (once, few, many) or the class of an expanded clone, and some rows leave it out.

TRBV12-3/TRBV12-4	TRBJ1-3	NA	NA	TGTGCCAGCAGTTTCCATCCGGGGGCCGGAAACACCATATATTTT	CASSFHPGAGNTIYF
TRBV29-1	TRBJ1-5	NA	NA	TGCAGCGCAGTAGAGGGCGGAGACGCCCAGCCCCAGCATTTT	CSAVEGGDAQPQHF
TRBV27	TRBJ2-3	NA	NA	TGTGCCAGCAGTCTCATTCAGGGGTTGGGCACAGATACGCAGTATTTT	CASSLIQGLGTDTQYF
TRBV20-1	TRBJ2-7	TRBD1	NA	TGCAGTGCTCCTAAACCGCAGGGACAGTCCTACGAGCAGTACTTC	CSAPKPQGQSYEQYF
TRBV20-1	TRBJ2-2	TRBD2	NA	TGCAGTGCTAGTCGCGGGGGGGACACCGGGGAGCTGTTTTTT	CSASRGGDTGELFF
TRBV30	TRBJ2-3	NA	NA	TGTGCCTGGAGTGTTAGGAAAAGTAGCACAGATACGCAGTATTTT	CAWSVRKSSTDTQYF
TRBV30	TRBJ2-5	TRBD2	NA	TGTGCCTGGAGAATAGCGGGGGCCCCGGAGACCCAGTACTTC	CAWRIAGAPETQYF
TRBV9	TRBJ1-5	TRBD1	NA	TGTGCCAGCAGCGTAGACGGGACAGGTCAGCCCCAGCATTTT	CASSVDGTGQPQHF
TRBV7-2	TRBJ1-6	NA	NA	TGTGCCAGCAGCTTAAGGCTACCCAATAGGGTAAATGATTCACCCCTCCACTTT	CASSLRLPNRVNDSPLHF
TRBV30	TRBJ1-1	TRBD1	NA	TGTGCCTGGAGTGCAACCGGACAGGGCGACACTGAAGCTTTCTTT	CAWSATGQGDTEAFF
TRBV19	TRBJ2-7	TRBD1	NA	TGTGCCACCCGAAAAGGGACAGGGGGCGAGCAGTACTTC	CATRKGTGGEQYF
TRBV18	TRBJ2-4	NA	once	TGTGCCAGCTCACCACGTGAACAGCACATTCAGTACTTC	CASSPREQHIQYF
TRBV20-1	TRBJ2-2	TRBD1	NA	TGCAGTGCTAGAGTTAGGACAGGGGGGGTAAACACCGGGGAGCTGTTTTTT	CSARVRTGGVNTGELFF
TRBV3-1	TRBJ2-3	TRBD2	NA	TGTGCCAGCAGCCAAGAAGGGTCCCTAGCGGGGAGCACAGATACGCAGTATTTT	CASSQEGSLAGSTDTQYF
TRBV18	TRBJ2-7	TRBD2	NA	TGTGCCAGCTCCCCCGGGGGGGCGTCCCACGAGCAGTACTTC	CASSPGGASHEQYF
TRBV18	TRBJ1-1	NA	NA	TGTGCCAGCTCACCTTTTATGTCGGACACTGAAGCTTTCTTT	CASSPFMSDTEAFF
TRBV5-1	TRBJ1-2	TRBD1	NA	TGCGCCAGCAGCTCGGGACAGGGGGCTTTCGGCTACACCTTC	CASSSGQGAFGYTF